Each of the 3 T cell receptor beta chains below was sequenced from the same sample in a study of blood T cell repertoires in COVID-19. TCRdb keeps only in-frame clones here, not all; method: immunoSEQ multiplex PCR. Of 200,000 to 250,000 clones listed, 83% are singletons. Material for sequencing was peripheral blood. The receptors were sampled from a woman between 25 and 40 years old with COVID-19, enrolled during active disease.

CDR3 DNA sequence: TGTGCCAGCAGTTACTACGGGACAGGGCCAGATACGCAGTATTTT. This translates into CASSYYGTGPDTQYF. The chain recombines TRBV6-5 with TRBJ2-3; 9 nucleotides match TRBD1. Germline loops: CDR1 MNHEY, CDR2 SVGAGI. The CDR3 sequence is 15 residues long. J lost 4 bases, V lost 1 base, and 3 bases had no gene match.

This rearrangement joins TRBV19 to TRBJ2-1, with 7 bases aligning to TRBD1. This CDR3 comprises 14 residues. Germline CDR1 reads LNHDA; CDR2 reads SQIVND (reference sequence). V shed 6 bases and J 4 bases; nucleotides not matched to a gene: 6. The CDR3: CASRVGGPYNEQFF. The CDR3 DNA is TGTGCCAGTAGGGTAGGGGGCCCGTACAATGAGCAGTTCTTC.

The chain is built from TRBV6-5 and TRBJ1-6, with TRBD1 as a possible D gene (5 bases). Germline V gene sequence: CDR1 MNHEY, CDR2 SVGAGI. The V and J ends lost 4 bases and 5 bases respectively, with 12 bases between them. The CDR3 covers 15 residues. The CDR3 spells CASSLGVPDNSPLHF. The CDR3 DNA follows: TGTGCCAGCAGTTTAGGGGTCCCGGATAATTCACCCCTCCACTTT.